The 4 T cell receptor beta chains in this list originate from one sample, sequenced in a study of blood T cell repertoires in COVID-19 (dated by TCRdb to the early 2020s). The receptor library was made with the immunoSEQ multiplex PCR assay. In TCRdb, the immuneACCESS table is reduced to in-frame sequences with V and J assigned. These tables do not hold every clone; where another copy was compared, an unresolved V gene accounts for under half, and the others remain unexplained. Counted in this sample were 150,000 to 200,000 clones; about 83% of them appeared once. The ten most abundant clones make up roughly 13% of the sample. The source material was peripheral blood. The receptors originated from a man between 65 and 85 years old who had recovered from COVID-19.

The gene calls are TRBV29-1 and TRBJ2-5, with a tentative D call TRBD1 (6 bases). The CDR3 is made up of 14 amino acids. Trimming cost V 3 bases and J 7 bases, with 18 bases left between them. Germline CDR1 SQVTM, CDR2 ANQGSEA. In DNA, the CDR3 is TGCAGCGTTGATTTCTTGGCAGGGGAAGGGACCCAGTACTTC. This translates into CSVDFLAGEGTQYF.

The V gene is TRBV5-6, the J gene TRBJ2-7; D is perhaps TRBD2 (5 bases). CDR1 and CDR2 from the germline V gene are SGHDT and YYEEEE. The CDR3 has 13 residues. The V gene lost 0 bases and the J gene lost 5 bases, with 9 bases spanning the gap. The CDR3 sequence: CASSLVPGNEQYF. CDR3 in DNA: TGTGCCAGCAGCTTGGTGCCGGGAAACGAGCAGTACTTC.

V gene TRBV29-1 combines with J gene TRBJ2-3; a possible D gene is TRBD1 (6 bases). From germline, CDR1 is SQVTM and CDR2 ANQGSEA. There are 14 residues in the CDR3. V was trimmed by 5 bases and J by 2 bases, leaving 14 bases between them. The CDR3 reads CSVYYRAHTDTQYF. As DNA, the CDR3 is TGCAGCGTTTATTACAGGGCCCACACAGATACGCAGTATTTT.

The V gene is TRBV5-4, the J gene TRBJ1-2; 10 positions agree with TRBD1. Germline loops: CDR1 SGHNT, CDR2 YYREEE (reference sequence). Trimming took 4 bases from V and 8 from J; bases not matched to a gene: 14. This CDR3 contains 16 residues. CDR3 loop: CASSGGKTGGVGGYTF. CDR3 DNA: TGTGCCAGCAGCGGTGGAAAGACAGGGGGCGTTGGAGGCTACACCTTC.